Described below is a single TCR beta chain sequence and its context. This sample stems from a study of blood T cell repertoires in COVID-19. Overall study context: Samples of COVID-19 (acute and convalescent) were obtained from the United States, Italy and Spain. PBMCs, B-cell-depleted T cells, or T cells provided the cDNA or gDNA that made up the material.

In the study's own analysis: It was from reference gene primer amplification that nucleated cell counts were estimated. Sequencing was performed with immunoSEQ multiplex PCR; in TCRdb, only in-frame clones are kept and a portion is missing. For V, J and clone size, that table is used; D and trimming come from the DNA. This sample has tens of thousands of clones, with more than 85% found just once. Sequencing was carried out using peripheral blood. The clonotype comes from a man aged 55 to 70 with active or convalescent COVID-19.

The CDR3 DNA follows: TGCGCCAGCAGCTTATCGGACAGAGACTATGGCTACACCTTC. Translated: CASSLSDRDYGYTF. This rearrangement joins TRBV5-1 to TRBJ1-2; the D gene is possibly TRBD1 (6 bases). The CDR3 extends over 14 amino acids. Trimming pared 2 bases from V and 3 bases from J, leaving 11 bases between. Germline-derived CDR1 and CDR2 are SGHRS and YFSETQ.